This T cell receptor (beta chain) was identified in a study of blood T cell repertoires in COVID-19. Across the whole study: The samples span acute and convalescent COVID-19 from the United States, Italy and Spain. In each case, the material was cDNA or gDNA derived from T cells, B-cell-depleted T cells, or PBMCs.

This clone was seen a few times. Germline CDR1 MDHEN, CDR2 SYDVKM. V was shortened by 6 bases and J by 7 bases, with 9 bases between the two germline ends. This CDR3 spans 12 amino acids. Per the authors' pipeline: Reference gene primer amplification in the assay estimated nucleated cell counts. Sequencing was performed with immunoSEQ multiplex PCR; in TCRdb, only in-frame clones are kept and a portion is missing. Clone size and the V and J calls come from that table; the DNA yielded D and trimming. The table records some 190,000 clones, about 85% of them present only once. The source of this sequence is a woman of 80 years or more with acute or convalescent COVID-19. The gene calls are TRBV28 and TRBJ1-4, with D hard to call. Material: peripheral blood. The CDR3 DNA follows: TGTGCCAGCAGGGGCGTTGGTGAAAAACTGTTTTTT. Translating gives CASRGVGEKLFF.